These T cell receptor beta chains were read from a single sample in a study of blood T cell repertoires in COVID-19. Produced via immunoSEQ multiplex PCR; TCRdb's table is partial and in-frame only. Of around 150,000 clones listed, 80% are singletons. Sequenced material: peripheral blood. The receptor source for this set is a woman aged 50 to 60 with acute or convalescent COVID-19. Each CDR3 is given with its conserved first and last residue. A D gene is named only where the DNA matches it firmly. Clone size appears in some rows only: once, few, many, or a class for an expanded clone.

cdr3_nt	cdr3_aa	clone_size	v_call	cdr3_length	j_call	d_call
TGTGCCAGTAGCCCAAGGTCGGGGGTCGAGCAGTACTTC	CASSPRSGVEQYF	NA	TRBV19	13	TRBJ2-7	NA
TGTGCCACCTGCCCCGGGACAGAAGACTACGAGCAGTACTTC	CATCPGTEDYEQYF	many	TRBV24-1	14	TRBJ2-7	TRBD1
TGTGCCAGCAGTTCATCCCCGGGGATTGGCATTAATGGCTACACCTTC	CASSSSPGIGINGYTF	NA	TRBV6-5	16	TRBJ1-2	NA
TGTGCCAGCAGTTCGGGACAGGGGGTTACCGGGGAGCTGTTTTTT	CASSSGQGVTGELFF	NA	TRBV2	15	TRBJ2-2	TRBD1
TGTGCCAGCTCACCGACAGACCCGAACACTGAAGCTTTCTTT	CASSPTDPNTEAFF	NA	TRBV18	14	TRBJ1-1	NA
TGTGCCAGCAGCTTAGACAGGGGCCACGAGCAGTACTTC	CASSLDRGHEQYF	NA	TRBV7-3	13	TRBJ2-7	TRBD1
TGTGCCAGCAGCTCCGGGACTAGCGGGTCCACCGGGGAGCTGTTTTTT	CASSSGTSGSTGELFF	few	TRBV7-2	16	TRBJ2-2	TRBD2
TGTGCCAGCAGCACCGGGACAGGGTTGTACAATGAGCAGTTCTTC	CASSTGTGLYNEQFF	NA	TRBV21-1	15	TRBJ2-1	NA
TGCAGTGCTAGTCCAGCGGGGGAAGAGACCCAGTACTTC	CSASPAGEETQYF	NA	TRBV20-1	13	TRBJ2-5	TRBD2
TGTGCCAGCAGCGCTTCTAGCGGTAGCACAGATACGCAGTATTTT	CASSASSGSTDTQYF	NA	TRBV9	15	TRBJ2-3	TRBD2
TGTGCCAGCAGCTTAGTCGAATGGCGGGGAAGTGGCTACACCTTC	CASSLVEWRGSGYTF	NA	TRBV11-2	15	TRBJ1-2	NA
TGTGCCAGCAGCCTTCAAGCCAACGAGCAGTACTTC	CASSLQANEQYF	NA	TRBV3-1/TRBV3-2	12	TRBJ2-7	NA
TGTGCCAGCACCAGATCGGGGGGCACTGAAGCTTTCTTT	CASTRSGGTEAFF	NA	TRBV7-2	13	TRBJ1-1	NA
TGTGCCAGTAGTATATCCCGGGGGACCTCCTACGAGCAGTACTTC	CASSISRGTSYEQYF	NA	TRBV19	15	TRBJ2-7	NA
TGTGCCTGGAGTGCCTTGGGACAGGAGAAAGACTATGGCTACACCTTC	CAWSALGQEKDYGYTF	NA	TRBV30	16	TRBJ1-2	TRBD1
TGTGCCAGCAGCTTAATAGGTAGACAGGTGAATCAGCCCCAGCATTTT	CASSLIGRQVNQPQHF	NA	TRBV7-2	16	TRBJ1-5	NA
TGTGCCATCAGTAGCGGGGACTCCTACGAGCAGTACTTC	CAISSGDSYEQYF	NA	TRBV10-3	13	TRBJ2-7	TRBD2
TGTGCCAGCAGCTTGGGCCAGAATGAGCAGTTCTTC	CASSLGQNEQFF	NA	TRBV5-6	12	TRBJ2-1	NA
TGTGCCAGCAGCTTCTATACCGACAGCTACACCTTC	CASSFYTDSYTF	NA	TRBV5-8	12	TRBJ1-2	NA
TGTGCCATACAGGGTTCCGCTAATTACGAGCAGTACTTC	CAIQGSANYEQYF	NA	TRBV28	13	TRBJ2-7	NA
TGTGCCAGCAGCGCTCTGGGACAGGGGGGACAAGAGACCCAGTACTTC	CASSALGQGGQETQYF	NA	TRBV9	16	TRBJ2-5	TRBD1
TGCGCCAGCAGCTTGGGAACTAGCGGGGGGACAGATACGCAGTATTTT	CASSLGTSGGTDTQYF	NA	TRBV5-1	16	TRBJ2-3	TRBD2
TGTGCCAGCAGCCGCTTCTCCCGGGACAGGGGAGATCAGCCCCAGCATTTT	CASSRFSRDRGDQPQHF	NA	TRBV7-6	17	TRBJ1-5	TRBD1
TGTGCCAGCAGCCAAGGAGGGCAAGGTGGCTACACCTTC	CASSQGGQGGYTF	NA	TRBV3-1/TRBV3-2	13	TRBJ1-2	NA
TGTGCCAGCCGACAGGGCTACTATGGCTACACCTTC	CASRQGYYGYTF	NA	TRBV28	12	TRBJ1-2	TRBD1
TGTGCCAGCAGCTTCTCAGGGAGGGATTCACCCCTCCACTTT	CASSFSGRDSPLHF	few	TRBV7-9	14	TRBJ1-6	NA
TGTGCCAGCAGCTTAGGGGATCAACAGCCCCAGCATTTT	CASSLGDQQPQHF	NA	TRBV5-5	13	TRBJ1-5	NA
TGTGCCAGCAGCTTAGTGGCCGCATCGCCGGGAAACACCATATATTTT	CASSLVAASPGNTIYF	NA	TRBV11-1	16	TRBJ1-3	NA
TGTGCCAGTAGTATCGTGGGAGGGCCCGGGAGAGCTTTCTTT	CASSIVGGPGRAFF	NA	TRBV19	14	TRBJ1-1	NA
TGCGCCAGCAGCTTTAAGGCAGGGCCCTACGAGCAGTACTTC	CASSFKAGPYEQYF	few	TRBV5-1	14	TRBJ2-7	NA
TGTGCCATCAGGCCTAGCGGGCAGCCCCAGCATTTT	CAIRPSGQPQHF	NA	TRBV6-5	12	TRBJ1-5	NA
TGCGCCAGCAGCCCGCTAGTCGGGCGGGAAGTTTCAGATACGCAGTATTTT	CASSPLVGREVSDTQYF	NA	TRBV4-1	17	TRBJ2-3	NA
TGTGCCAGCAGCTTACGCGGGCCGAGCTCTGGGGCCAACGTCCTGACTTTC	CASSLRGPSSGANVLTF	NA	TRBV7-6	17	TRBJ2-6	NA
TGTGCCAGCAGCCAAAGGGGCGATTCTCGTCGCACCCTCCACTTT	CASSQRGDSRRTLHF	NA	TRBV3-1/TRBV3-2	15	TRBJ1-6	NA
TGTGCCAGCAAGAGGACAGGGAGCTCCTACGAGCAGTACTTC	CASKRTGSSYEQYF	NA	TRBV2	14	TRBJ2-7	TRBD1
TGTGCCAGCACCTCCCTTTTGAACACTGAAGCTTTCTTT	CASTSLLNTEAFF	once	TRBV6-5	13	TRBJ1-1	NA
TGTGCCAGTAAGGACCAGGGGTTCAATTCACCCCTCCACTTT	CASKDQGFNSPLHF	NA	TRBV19	14	TRBJ1-6	NA
TGTGCCAGCAGCTTAGCCCCTAGAGGTGAGCAGTTCTTC	CASSLAPRGEQFF	NA	TRBV7-9	13	TRBJ2-1	NA
TGTGCCAGCAGCCCACCGGGACAGTTACAAGGAAACACCATATATTTT	CASSPPGQLQGNTIYF	NA	TRBV3-1/TRBV3-2	16	TRBJ1-3	TRBD1
TGTGCCAGCATTCTAAAAGAGCACCAGAACACTGAAGCTTTCTTT	CASILKEHQNTEAFF	NA	TRBV7-8	15	TRBJ1-1	NA
TGTGCCAGAAGCGGTCCCGGGAAGCCCCAGCATTTT	CARSGPGKPQHF	NA	TRBV5-3	12	TRBJ1-5	NA
TGTGCCAGCAGCAAACAAAGACAGGGAAACACCATATATTTT	CASSKQRQGNTIYF	NA	TRBV28	14	TRBJ1-3	NA